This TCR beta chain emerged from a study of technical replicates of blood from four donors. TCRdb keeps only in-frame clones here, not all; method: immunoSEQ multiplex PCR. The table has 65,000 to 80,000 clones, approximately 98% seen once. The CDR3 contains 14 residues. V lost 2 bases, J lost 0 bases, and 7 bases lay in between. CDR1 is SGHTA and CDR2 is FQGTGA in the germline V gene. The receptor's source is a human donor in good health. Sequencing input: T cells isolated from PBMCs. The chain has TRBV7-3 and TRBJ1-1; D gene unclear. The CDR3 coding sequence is TGTGCCAGCAGCTTATCTAGGATGAACACTGAAGCTTTCTTT. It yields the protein CASSLSRMNTEAFF.